The present TCR beta chain was sequenced within a study of blood T cell repertoires in COVID-19. The wider study: From the United States, Italy and Spain came samples of acute and convalescent COVID-19. The analysed material was cDNA or gDNA that came from T cells, B-cell-depleted T cells, or PBMCs.

Original processing methods: Reference gene primer amplification gave nucleated cell count estimates. The table came from immunoSEQ multiplex PCR; TCRdb's copy has only in-frame clones and leaves some out. V, J and clone size reflect that table, while D and trimming were determined from the DNA. The table lists around 76,000 clones, around 89% of them singletons, with about 0.6% in the top ten. Trimming took 5 bases from V and 9 from J; bases not matched to a gene: 7. Germline CDR1 reads SEHNR; CDR2 reads FQNEAQ (reference sequence). The CDR3 consists of 15 residues. The TCR was taken from a man between 60 and 75 years old with acute or convalescent COVID-19. Sequencing input: peripheral blood. The gene calls are TRBV7-9 and TRBJ2-1, with TRBD2 identical over 13 bases. CDR3: CASSRGTSGAVEQFF. For the CDR3, the DNA is TGTGCCAGCAGCAGAGGGACTAGCGGGGCGGTTGAGCAGTTCTTC.